This T cell receptor (beta chain) was observed in a study of neurological immune-mediated disorders. This clonotype occurred many times. It was from 2 million PBMCs stored at -80 C that the unsorted libraries were obtained. Trimming shortened V by 6 bases and J by 0 bases, and 12 bases separated the two germline ends. The CDR3 sequence is 15 residues long. TCRdb re-called the 5' RACE reads with MiXCR, one entry per CDR3 protein. The data contain fewer than 85,000 distinct CDR3 sequences, approximately 5% of them singletons. V usage is TRBV12-3 or TRBV12-4 and J usage is TRBJ1-3; no definite D call. This receptor was identified in a woman aged 70-85 years with multiple sclerosis. Material: PBMCs. This chain's CDR3 is CASSDHGVSGNTIYF. The CDR3 nucleotides read TGTGCCAGCAGCGACCACGGGGTCTCTGGAAACACCATATATTTT.